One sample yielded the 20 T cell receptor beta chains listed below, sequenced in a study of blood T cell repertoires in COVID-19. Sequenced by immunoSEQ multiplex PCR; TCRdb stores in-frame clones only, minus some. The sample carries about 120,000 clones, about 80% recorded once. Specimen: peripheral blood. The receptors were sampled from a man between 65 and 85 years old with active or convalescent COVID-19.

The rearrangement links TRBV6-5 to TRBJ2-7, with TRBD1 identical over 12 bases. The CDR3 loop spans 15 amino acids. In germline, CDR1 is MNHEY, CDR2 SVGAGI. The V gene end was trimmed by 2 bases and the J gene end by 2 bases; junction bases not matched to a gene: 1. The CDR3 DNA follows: TGTGCCAGCAGTTACGGGACAGGGGGCCCCTACGAGCAGTACTTC. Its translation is CASSYGTGGPYEQYF.

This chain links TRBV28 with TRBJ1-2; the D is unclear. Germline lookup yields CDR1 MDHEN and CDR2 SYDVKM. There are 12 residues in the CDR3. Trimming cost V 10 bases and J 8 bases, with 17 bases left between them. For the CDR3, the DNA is TGTGCCATCCAAGCGGAGTCATGGGGCTACACCTTC. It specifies CAIQAESWGYTF.

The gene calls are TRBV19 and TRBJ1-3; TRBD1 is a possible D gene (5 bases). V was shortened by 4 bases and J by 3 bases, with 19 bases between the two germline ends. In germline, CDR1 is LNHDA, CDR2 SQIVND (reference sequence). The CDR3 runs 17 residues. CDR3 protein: CASSTSQGAGGGNTIYF. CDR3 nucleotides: TGTGCCAGTAGTACCTCCCAGGGAGCGGGGGGTGGAAACACCATATATTTT.

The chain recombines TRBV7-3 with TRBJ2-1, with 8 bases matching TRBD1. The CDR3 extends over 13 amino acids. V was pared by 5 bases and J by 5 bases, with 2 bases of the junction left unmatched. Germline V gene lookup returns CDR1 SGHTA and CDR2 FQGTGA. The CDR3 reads CASSRDRNNEQFF. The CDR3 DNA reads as TGTGCCAGCAGCCGGGACAGGAACAATGAGCAGTTCTTC.

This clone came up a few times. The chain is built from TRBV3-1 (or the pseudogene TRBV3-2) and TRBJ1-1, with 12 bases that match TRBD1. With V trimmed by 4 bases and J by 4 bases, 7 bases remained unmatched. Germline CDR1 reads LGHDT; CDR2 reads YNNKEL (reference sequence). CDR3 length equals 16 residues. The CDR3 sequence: CASSLPGTGGGTEAFF. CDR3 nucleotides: TGTGCCAGCAGCCTACCCGGGACAGGGGGCGGCACTGAAGCTTTCTTT.

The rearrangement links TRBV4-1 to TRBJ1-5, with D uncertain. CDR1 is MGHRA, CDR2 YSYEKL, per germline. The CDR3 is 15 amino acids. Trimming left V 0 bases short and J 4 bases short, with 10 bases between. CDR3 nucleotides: TGCGCCAGCAGCCAAGACCGAAACCGGAATCAGCCCCAGCATTTT. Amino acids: CASSQDRNRNQPQHF.

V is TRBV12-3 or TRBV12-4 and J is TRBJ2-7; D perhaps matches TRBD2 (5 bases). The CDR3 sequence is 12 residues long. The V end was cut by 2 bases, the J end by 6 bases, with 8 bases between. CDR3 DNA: TGTGCCAGCAGTTTAATTGGAGGCGAGCAGTACTTC. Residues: CASSLIGGEQYF.

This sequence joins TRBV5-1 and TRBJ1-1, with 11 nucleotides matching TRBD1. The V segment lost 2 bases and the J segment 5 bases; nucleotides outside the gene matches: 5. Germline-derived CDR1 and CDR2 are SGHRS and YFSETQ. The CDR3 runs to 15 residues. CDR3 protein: CASSFGTGGSTEAFF. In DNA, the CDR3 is TGCGCCAGCAGCTTTGGGACAGGGGGGTCTACTGAAGCTTTCTTT. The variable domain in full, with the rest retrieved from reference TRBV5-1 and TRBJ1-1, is KAGVTQTPRYLIKTRGQQVTLSCSPISGHRSVSWYQQTPGQGLQFLFEYFSETQRNKGNFPGRFSGRQFSNSRSEMNVSTLELGDSALYLCASSFGTGGSTEAFFGQGTRLTVV.

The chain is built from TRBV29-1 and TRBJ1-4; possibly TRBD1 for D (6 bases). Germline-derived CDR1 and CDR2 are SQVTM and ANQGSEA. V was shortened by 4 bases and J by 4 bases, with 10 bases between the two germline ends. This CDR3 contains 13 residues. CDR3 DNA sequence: TGCAGCGTTGGAGGCAGGGGTAATGAAAAACTGTTTTTT. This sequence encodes CSVGGRGNEKLFF.

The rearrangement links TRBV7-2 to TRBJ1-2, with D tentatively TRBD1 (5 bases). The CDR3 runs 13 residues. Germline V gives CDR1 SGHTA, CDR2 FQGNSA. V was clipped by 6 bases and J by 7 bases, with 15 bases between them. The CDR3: CASSFRQLAGYTF. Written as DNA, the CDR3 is TGTGCCAGCAGTTTTCGACAGCTTGCTGGCTACACCTTC.

The CDR3 here is CPRSLAGAGGTDTQYF. CDR3 sequence (DNA): TGCCCCCGCAGCTTGGCCGGGGCGGGGGGGACAGATACGCAGTATTTT. The chain uses TRBV5-1 and TRBJ2-3, with TRBD2 matching 9 bases. The CDR3 totals 16 residues. The germline CDR1 and CDR2 sequences are SGHRS and YFSETQ.

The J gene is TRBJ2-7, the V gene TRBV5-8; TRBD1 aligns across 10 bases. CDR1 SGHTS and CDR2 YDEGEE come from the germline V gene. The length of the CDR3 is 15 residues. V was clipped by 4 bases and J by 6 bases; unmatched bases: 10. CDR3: CASSHERDRGSEQYF. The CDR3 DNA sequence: TGTGCCAGCAGCCACGAACGGGACAGGGGATCCGAGCAGTACTTC.

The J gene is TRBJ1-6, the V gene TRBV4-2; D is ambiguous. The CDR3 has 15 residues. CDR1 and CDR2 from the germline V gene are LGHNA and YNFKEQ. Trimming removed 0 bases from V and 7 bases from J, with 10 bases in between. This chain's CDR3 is CASSQDRGKNSPLHF. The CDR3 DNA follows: TGTGCCAGCAGCCAAGATCGCGGAAAAAATTCACCCCTCCACTTT.

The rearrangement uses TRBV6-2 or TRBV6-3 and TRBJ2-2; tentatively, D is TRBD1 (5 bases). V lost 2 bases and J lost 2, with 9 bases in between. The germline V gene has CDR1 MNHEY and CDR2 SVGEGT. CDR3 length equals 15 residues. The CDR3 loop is CASSYLGPNTGELFF. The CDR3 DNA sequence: TGTGCCAGCAGTTACCTGGGGCCAAACACCGGGGAGCTGTTTTTT.

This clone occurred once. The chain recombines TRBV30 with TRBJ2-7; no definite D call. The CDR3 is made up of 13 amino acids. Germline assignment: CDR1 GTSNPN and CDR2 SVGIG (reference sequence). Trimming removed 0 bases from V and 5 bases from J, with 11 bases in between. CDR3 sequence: CAWSVRRFDEQYF. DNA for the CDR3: TGTGCCTGGAGTGTCAGGCGATTCGACGAGCAGTACTTC.

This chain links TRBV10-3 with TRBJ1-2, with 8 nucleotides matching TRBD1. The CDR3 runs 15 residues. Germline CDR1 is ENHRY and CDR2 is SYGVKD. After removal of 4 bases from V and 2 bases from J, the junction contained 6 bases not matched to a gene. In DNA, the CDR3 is TGTGCCATCAGTGGGGGGGACAGGCAAAACTATGGCTACACCTTC. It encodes CAISGGDRQNYGYTF.

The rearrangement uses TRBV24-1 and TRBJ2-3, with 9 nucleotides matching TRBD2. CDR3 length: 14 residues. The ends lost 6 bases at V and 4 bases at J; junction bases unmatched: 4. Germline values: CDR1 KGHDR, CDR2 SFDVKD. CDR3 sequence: CATSRAGGPDTQYF. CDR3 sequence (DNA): TGTGCCACCAGTAGGGCGGGGGGGCCAGATACGCAGTATTTT.

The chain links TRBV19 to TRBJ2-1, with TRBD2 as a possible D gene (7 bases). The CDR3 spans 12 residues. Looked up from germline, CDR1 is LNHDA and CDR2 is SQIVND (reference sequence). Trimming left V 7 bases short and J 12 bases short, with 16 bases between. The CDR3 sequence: CASMGRGLLQFF. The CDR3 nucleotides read TGTGCCAGTATGGGCAGGGGACTATTGCAGTTCTTC.

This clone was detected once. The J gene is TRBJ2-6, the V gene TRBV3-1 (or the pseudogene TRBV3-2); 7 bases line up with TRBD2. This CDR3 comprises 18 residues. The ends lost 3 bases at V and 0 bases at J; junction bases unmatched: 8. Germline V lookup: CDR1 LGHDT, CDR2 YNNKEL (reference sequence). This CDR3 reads CASSHRRLAVSGANVLTF. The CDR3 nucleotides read TGTGCCAGCAGCCACCGAAGACTAGCCGTCTCTGGGGCCAACGTCCTGACTTTC.

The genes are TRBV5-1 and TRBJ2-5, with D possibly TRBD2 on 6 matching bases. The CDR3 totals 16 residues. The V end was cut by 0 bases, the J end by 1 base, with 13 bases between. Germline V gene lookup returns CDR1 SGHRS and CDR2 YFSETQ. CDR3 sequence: CASSLVGRSTQETQYF. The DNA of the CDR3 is TGCGCCAGCAGCTTGGTAGGGAGGTCCACCCAAGAGACCCAGTACTTC.